This T cell receptor beta chain is drawn from a study of blood T cell repertoires in COVID-19. Study context: Sample material is recorded as cDNA or gDNA derived from T cells, B-cell-depleted T cells, or PBMCs.

The authors' processing: Counts of nucleated cells, estimated from reference gene primer amplification, were obtained. Measured with immunoSEQ multiplex PCR; TCRdb has only the in-frame clones, and not every one. V, J and clone size are taken as reported in that table, and D and trimming were inferred from the DNA itself. Of roughly 250,000 clones listed, approximately 90% are singletons. This clone was found once. V was clipped by 6 bases and J by 7 bases; unmatched bases: 5. The CDR3 consists of 13 residues. CDR1 KGHSH and CDR2 LQKENI come from the germline V gene. Participants' own reports of clinical history determined their cohort assignment.

V gene TRBV18 combines with J gene TRBJ2-2, with TRBD1 matching 7 bases. This sequence was found in a woman aged 40 to 55 with acute COVID-19. Material for sequencing was PBMCs or T cells enriched from blood (not recorded which). The CDR3 coding sequence is TGTGCCAGCTCCCTAGGGGGCCACGGGGAGCTGTTTTTT. Protein product: CASSLGGHGELFF. The full variable domain, its missing parts supplied by reference TRBV18 and TRBJ2-2, is NAGVMQNPRHLVRRRGQEARLRCSPMKGHSHVYWYRQLPEEGLKFMVYLQKENIIDESGMPKERFSAEFPKEGPSILRIQQVVRGDSAAYFCASSLGGHGELFFGEGSRLTVL.